What follows are 25 T cell receptor beta chains derived from one specimen sequenced in a study of quantifying T cell responses using KT2 cells. Whole-study context: TCR alpha and beta constant-region primers primed reverse transcription of RNA.

An oligo carrying a UMI was ligated to the cDNA 3' end. The first PCR ran around 4 cycles with an equimolar RC1.1 and RC1.2 beta primer mix. TCRdb re-called the UMI-ligation and nested PCR reads with MiXCR, one entry per CDR3 protein. This sample has fewer than 60,000 distinct CDR3 sequences, with more than 9% found just once. The sample consisted of PBMCs spiked with cells of the T cell clone KT2. The receptor source for this set is a human donor.

A few counts support this clonotype. J is TRBJ2-2 and V is TRBV9; TRBD2 is a possible D gene (5 bases). V lost 4 bases and J lost 6, with 10 bases in between. This CDR3 has 13 amino acids. Germline V gives CDR1 SGDLS, CDR2 YYNGEE. DNA of the CDR3: TGTGCCAGCAGCAACAGAGCGGCCGGGGAGCTGTTTTTT. Its protein product is CASSNRAAGELFF. Full variable domain (remainder filled in from reference TRBV9 and TRBJ2-2): DSGVTQTPKHLITATGQRVTLRCSPRSGDLSVYWYQQSLDQGLQFLIQYYNGEERAKGNILERFSAQQFPDLHSELNLSSLELGDSALYFCASSNRAAGELFFGEGSRLTVL.

This clonotype was seen many times. The J gene is TRBJ2-3, the V gene TRBV9; 9 positions agree with TRBD2. This CDR3 is 18 amino acids long. J gave up 4 bases and V 3 bases, and 15 bases lay outside the gene matches. Germline CDR1 SGDLS, CDR2 YYNGEE. CDR3 residues: CASSGEGGSGGEPDTQYF. CDR3 sequence (DNA): TGTGCCAGCAGCGGCGAAGGTGGTAGCGGGGGAGAGCCAGATACGCAGTATTTT.

This clonotype came up many times. The gene calls are TRBV29-1 and TRBJ2-6; D is unclear. CDR1 and CDR2 (germline): SQVTM, ANQGSEA. CDR3 length equals 14 residues. Between the trimmed V and J ends, which lost 7 bases and 1 base, there was a span of 11 bases. The CDR3 sequence: CSGMDSSGANVLTF. CDR3 nucleotides: TGCAGCGGGATGGATTCATCTGGGGCCAACGTCCTGACTTTC.

By its share, this clonotype is medium-sized. The chain joins TRBV6-5 to TRBJ1-6; D is unresolved. The CDR3 is made up of 16 amino acids. Germline values: CDR1 MNHEY, CDR2 SVGAGI. Between the trimmed V and J ends, which lost 6 bases and 0 bases, there was a span of 12 bases. This CDR3 is CASSPQPGSYNSPLHF. CDR3 coding DNA: TGTGCCAGCAGCCCCCAGCCCGGCTCCTATAATTCACCCCTCCACTTT.

This clonotype came up a few times. This chain connects TRBV4-1 to TRBJ2-1, with D hard to call. Trimming took 0 bases from V and 12 from J, leaving 15 bases between them. Germline V gives CDR1 MGHRA, CDR2 YSYEKL. The length of the CDR3 is 14 residues. The CDR3 protein is CASSQDISEPGQFF. CDR3 DNA: TGCGCCAGCAGCCAAGATATCTCCGAGCCCGGGCAGTTCTTC.

This clonotype was counted only a few times. At one end, the junction sequence differs from germline, possibly due to a read error. The V and J genes are TRBV5-6 and TRBJ1-2; 7 bases are a match to TRBD1. Germline loops: CDR1 SGHDT, CDR2 YYEEEE. This CDR3 region has 15 residues. The CDR3 here is CASSKLPGQNYGYNF. The CDR3 DNA reads TGTGCCAGCAGCAAATTGCCGGGACAGAACTATGGCTACAACTTC.

The rearrangement links TRBV9 to TRBJ1-1, with 7 bases fitting TRBD1. Trimming cost V 0 bases and J 0 bases; bases outside gene matches: 5. Germline CDR1 is SGDLS and CDR2 is YYNGEE. The CDR3 consists of 16 residues. The CDR3, as DNA: TGTGCCAGCAGCGTAGGGGACAGTGAAATGAACACTGAAGCTTTCTTT. It codes for CASSVGDSEMNTEAFF.

In this sample, this clonotype turned up many times. The CDR3 bases are TGTGCCAGCAGTGAATTAGCTCGGGGCCCCTACGAGCAGTACTTC. As protein: CASSELARGPYEQYF. The chain couples TRBV2 to TRBJ2-7, with D perhaps being TRBD1 or TRBD2 (5 bases each). The V and J ends lost 2 bases and 2 bases respectively, with 13 bases between them. The CDR3 extends over 15 amino acids. CDR1 SNHLY and CDR2 FYNNEI come from the germline V gene.

This clonotype was seen at least ten times. This chain connects TRBV28 to TRBJ1-2; D gene uncertain. V was cut by 3 bases and J by 1 base, with 9 bases left in between. CDR1 MDHEN and CDR2 SYDVKM come from the germline V gene. This CDR3 is 14 amino acids long. This CDR3 is CASSFPGDNYGYTF. CDR3 coding DNA: TGTGCCAGCAGTTTCCCGGGAGATAACTATGGCTACACCTTC.

Many counts were recorded for this clonotype. This chain links TRBV12-3 or TRBV12-4 with TRBJ2-5; 9 bases are a match to TRBD2. Losses at the gene ends were 6 bases for V and 2 bases for J; bases not matched to a gene: 4. CDR3 length: 14 residues. CDR3 sequence reads: CASRNSGGQETQYF. In DNA, the CDR3 is TGTGCCAGCAGAAATAGCGGGGGACAAGAGACCCAGTACTTC.

V is TRBV5-5 and J is TRBJ2-3, with 14 bases lining up with TRBD2. CDR3 length: 17 residues. V dropped 4 bases and J dropped 3; count of bases not matched to a gene: 7. The germline V gene encodes CDR1 SGHKS and CDR2 YYEKEE (reference sequence). Here the CDR3 DNA reads TGTGCCAGCAGCGTGGGACTAGCGGGAGCTTTTACAGATACGCAGTATTTT. The encoded protein is CASSVGLAGAFTDTQYF.

The V and J genes are TRBV6-6 and TRBJ2-3; perhaps TRBD2 as D (6 bases). V dropped 6 bases and J dropped 4 bases, with 20 bases sitting between them. Germline V gene lookup returns CDR1 MNHNY and CDR2 SVGAGI (reference sequence). The CDR3 runs to 16 residues. DNA for the CDR3: TGTGCCAGCAGACGCCAAGGAGGGGCGCGCCCAGATACGCAGTATTTT. Encoded protein: CASRRQGGARPDTQYF.

This clonotype was seen a handful of times. The rearrangement uses TRBV15 and TRBJ1-5; D remains unclear. The CDR3 is 14 residues long. Germline V lookup: CDR1 LNHNV, CDR2 YYDKDF (reference sequence). V was trimmed by 3 bases and J by 8 bases, leaving 14 bases between them. Here the CDR3 DNA reads TGTGCCACCAGCAGGACCGTTGGTGGAAAGCCCCAGCATTTT. Residues: CATSRTVGGKPQHF.

The CDR3 here is CASSSIGTGRAFF. CDR3 in DNA: TGTGCCAGCAGCTCGATTGGGACAGGGAGGGCTTTCTTT. The chain links TRBV11-2 to TRBJ1-1; 9 nucleotides match TRBD1. The CDR3 contains 13 residues. The J segment lost 11 bases and the V segment lost 4 bases, leaving 8 bases of the junction unmatched. The germline V gene has CDR1 SGHAT and CDR2 FQNNGV.

This clonotype was picked up many times. This chain uses TRBV3-1 with TRBJ1-3, with a tentative D call TRBD1 (5 bases). Per the germline V gene, CDR1 is LGHDT and CDR2 is YNNKEL (reference sequence). V was clipped by 4 bases and J by 1 base, with 8 bases between them. The CDR3 covers 14 residues. The CDR3 spells CASSPGLSGNTIYF. CDR3 in DNA: TGTGCCAGCAGCCCGGGACTGTCTGGAAACACCATATATTTT.

The chain links TRBV12-3 or TRBV12-4 to TRBJ1-3; D gene unclear. This CDR3 region has 11 residues. Trimming took 4 bases from V and 4 from J, leaving 2 bases between them. The CDR3 loop is CASSCGNTIYF. The CDR3, as DNA: TGTGCCAGCAGTTGCGGAAACACCATATATTTT.

The genes are TRBV6-6 and TRBJ2-5; 8 bases line up with TRBD2. Germline lookup yields CDR1 MNHNY and CDR2 SVGAGI (reference sequence). The CDR3 covers 13 residues. V lost 10 bases to trimming and J lost 2 bases; unmatched junction nucleotides: 6. The CDR3 here is CATRRGVQETQYF. In DNA form, the CDR3 reads TGTGCCACCAGGCGGGGGGTGCAAGAGACCCAGTACTTC.

This clonotype was counted at least ten times. The chain links TRBV20-1 to TRBJ2-3; D remains ambiguous. Between the trimmed V and J ends, which lost 2 bases and 1 base, there was a span of 10 bases. The germline gives CDR1 DFQATT, CDR2 SNEGSKA (reference sequence). This CDR3 region has 14 residues. Here the CDR3 DNA reads TGCAGTGCTAGAAATATTGCGGGCACAGATACGCAGTATTTT. Its protein is CSARNIAGTDTQYF.

A few counts support this clonotype. The CDR3 reads CASSTQGAFNGYTF. The CDR3 bases are TGTGCCAGCAGTACACAGGGGGCGTTCAATGGCTACACCTTC. The chain employs TRBV5-4 and TRBJ1-2, with 9 bases fitting TRBD1. The CDR3 has 14 residues. The germline V gene has CDR1 SGHNT and CDR2 YYREEE (reference sequence). Trimming removed 5 bases from V and 6 bases from J; junction bases left unmatched: 8.

The J gene is TRBJ2-5, the V gene TRBV2, with no clear D. CDR3 length: 11 residues. The germline V and J ends were trimmed by 4 bases and 9 bases, with 9 bases remaining between them. Germline V CDR1 and CDR2: SNHLY, FYNNEI. The CDR3 loop reads CASSGGGAQYF. The CDR3 nucleotides are TGTGCCAGCAGTGGAGGTGGGGCCCAGTACTTC.

The rearrangement joins TRBV25-1 to TRBJ2-2, with D possibly called TRBD1 or TRBD2 (5 bases each). V gave up 6 bases and J gave up 2 bases, with 16 bases separating them. The CDR3 consists of 16 residues. From germline, CDR1 is MGHDK and CDR2 SYGVNS. Here the CDR3 reads CASSDGTGINTGELFF. The CDR3 DNA follows: TGTGCCAGCAGCGACGGGACCGGAATCAACACCGGGGAGCTGTTTTTT.

The rearrangement uses TRBV18 and TRBJ2-5, with D perhaps TRBD1 (6 bases). V was clipped by 6 bases and J by 1 base, with 15 bases between them. The germline V gene encodes CDR1 KGHSH and CDR2 LQKENI. This CDR3 region has 15 residues. The CDR3 sequence: CASSPRQVTQETQYF. CDR3 in DNA: TGTGCCAGCTCCCCCCGACAGGTCACCCAAGAGACCCAGTACTTC.

The rearrangement joins TRBV7-2 to TRBJ2-7, with D perhaps being TRBD1 or TRBD2 (5 bases each). Germline V gene sequence: CDR1 SGHTA, CDR2 FQGNSA. V lost 5 bases and J lost 4, with 12 bases in between. The CDR3 contains 13 residues. CDR3 bases: TGTGCCAGCAGCATATCAGGGAGATACGAGCAGTACTTC. The encoded protein is CASSISGRYEQYF. The variable domain in full, completed from reference TRBV7-2 and TRBJ2-7, reads GAGVSQSPSNKVTEKGKDVELRCDPISGHTALYWYRQSLGQGLEFLIYFQGNSAPDKSGLPSDRFSAERTGGSVSTLTIQRTQQEDSAVYLCASSISGRYEQYFGPGTRLTVT.

The CDR3 region has the DNA TGTGCCAGCAGTCGGGACAGGAGATACAATGAGCAGTTCTTC. Translation: CASSRDRRYNEQFF. The chain recombines TRBV12-3 or TRBV12-4 with TRBJ2-1, with 8 bases fitting TRBD1. CDR3 length: 14 residues. V was pared by 5 bases and J by 4 bases, with 4 bases of the junction left unmatched.

This chain uses TRBV12-3 or TRBV12-4 with TRBJ2-1; D is possibly TRBD1 (5 bases). V dropped 4 bases and J dropped 9 bases, with 7 bases sitting between them. The CDR3 is 11 residues long. CDR3 sequence (DNA): TGTGCCAGCAGTTATCAGGGTGAGCAGTTCTTC. Translating it yields CASSYQGEQFF.